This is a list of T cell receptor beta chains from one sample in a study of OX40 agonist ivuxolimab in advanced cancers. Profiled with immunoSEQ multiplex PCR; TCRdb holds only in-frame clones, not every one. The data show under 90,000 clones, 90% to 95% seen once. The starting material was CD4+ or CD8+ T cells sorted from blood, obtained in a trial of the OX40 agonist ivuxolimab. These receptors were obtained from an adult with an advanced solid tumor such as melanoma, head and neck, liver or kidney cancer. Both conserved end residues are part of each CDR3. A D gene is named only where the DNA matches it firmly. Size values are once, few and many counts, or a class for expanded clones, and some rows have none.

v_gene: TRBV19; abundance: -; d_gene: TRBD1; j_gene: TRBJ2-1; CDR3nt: TGTGCCAGTAGGAACACAGGGGGAGGTAACGATGAGCAGTTCTTC; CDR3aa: CASRNTGGGNDEQFF
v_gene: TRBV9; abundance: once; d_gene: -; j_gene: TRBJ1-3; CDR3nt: TGTGCCAGCAGCGTAGAAGGGTTGCCTGGAAACACCATATATTTT; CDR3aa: CASSVEGLPGNTIYF
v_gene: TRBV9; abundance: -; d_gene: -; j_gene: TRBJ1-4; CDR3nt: TGTGCCAGCAGCGTAGGACGGGCTAATGAAAAACTGTTTTTT; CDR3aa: CASSVGRANEKLFF
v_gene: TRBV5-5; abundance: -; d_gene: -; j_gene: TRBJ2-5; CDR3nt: TGTGCCAGCAGCTTGTTAGGGACCCAAGAGACCCAGTACTTC; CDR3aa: CASSLLGTQETQYF
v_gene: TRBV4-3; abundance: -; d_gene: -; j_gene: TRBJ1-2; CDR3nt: TGCGCCAGCAGCCAAGATAGGGGGGGGTATGGCTACACCTTC; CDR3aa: CASSQDRGGYGYTF
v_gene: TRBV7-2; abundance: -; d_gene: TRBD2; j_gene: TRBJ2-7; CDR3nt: TGTGCCAGCAGCGCCGCTAGCGGGGGGTCCTACGAGCAGTACTTC; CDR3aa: CASSAASGGSYEQYF
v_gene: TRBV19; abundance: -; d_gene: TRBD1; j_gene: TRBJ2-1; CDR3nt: TGTGCCAGTAGCGAATTCTGGACAGGGAGGTCAAATGAGCAGTTCTTC; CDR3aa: CASSEFWTGRSNEQFF
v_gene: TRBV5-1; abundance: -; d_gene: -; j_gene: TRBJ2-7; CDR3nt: TGCGCCAGCAGCTTAACCCTAGTCCCTTCCTACGAGCAGTACTTC; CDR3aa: CASSLTLVPSYEQYF
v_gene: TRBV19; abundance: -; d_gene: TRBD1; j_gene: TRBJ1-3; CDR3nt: TGTGCCAGTAGTGAGACAGGGGGCTCTGGAAACACCATATATTTT; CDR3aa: CASSETGGSGNTIYF
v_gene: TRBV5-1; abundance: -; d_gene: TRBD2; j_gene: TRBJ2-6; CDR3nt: TGCGCCAGCAGCTTGGGGCAGCTGGGAGGGGCGGTGGACTCTGGGGCCAACGTCCTGACTTTC; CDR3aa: CASSLGQLGGAVDSGANVLTF
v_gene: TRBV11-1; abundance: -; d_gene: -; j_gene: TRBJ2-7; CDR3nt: TGTGCCAGCAGCTTGGAAGGGACACCTTACGAGCAGTACTTC; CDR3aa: CASSLEGTPYEQYF
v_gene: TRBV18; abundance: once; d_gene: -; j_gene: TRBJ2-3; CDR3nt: TGTGCCAGCTCACCACCATCGACAGATACGCAGTATTTT; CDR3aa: CASSPPSTDTQYF
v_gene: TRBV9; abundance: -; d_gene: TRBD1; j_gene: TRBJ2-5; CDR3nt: TGTGCCAGCAGCATCGAGGGACAGGAGGGAGGTGAGACCCAGTACTTC; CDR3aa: CASSIEGQEGGETQYF
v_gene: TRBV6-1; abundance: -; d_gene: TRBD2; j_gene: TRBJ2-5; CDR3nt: TGTGCCGCGAGGGGAGGGGAGACCCAGTACTTC; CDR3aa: CAARGGETQYF
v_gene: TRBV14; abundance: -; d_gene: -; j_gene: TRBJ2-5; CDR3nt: TGTGCCAGCAGCCGCCTTTACCCAGGGATGGGTCTGGAGACCCAGTACTTC; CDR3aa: CASSRLYPGMGLETQYF
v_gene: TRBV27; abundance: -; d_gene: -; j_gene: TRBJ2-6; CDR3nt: TGTGCCAGCAGTCCCCGGGCCCAATGGGCTGCTGGGGCCAACGTCCTGACTTTC; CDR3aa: CASSPRAQWAAGANVLTF
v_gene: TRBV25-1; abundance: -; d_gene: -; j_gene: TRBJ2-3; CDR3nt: TGTGCCAGCGGTAGCCGTTGGGCAGATACGCAGTATTTT; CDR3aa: CASGSRWADTQYF
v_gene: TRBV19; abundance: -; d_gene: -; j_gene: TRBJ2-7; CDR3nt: TGTGCCAGTAGTCTCCAGGGGCGCGTGAAGTACTTC; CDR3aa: CASSLQGRVKYF
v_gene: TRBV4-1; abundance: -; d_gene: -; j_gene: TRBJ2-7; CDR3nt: TGCGCCAGCAGCCAAGACCCCCGGTCGAGGGGGGTCTCCTACGAGCAGTACTTC; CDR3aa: CASSQDPRSRGVSYEQYF
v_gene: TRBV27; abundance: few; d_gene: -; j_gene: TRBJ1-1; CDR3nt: TGTGCCAGCAGTTCTTTACAGGCTCGTAATACTGAAGCTTTCTTT; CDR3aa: CASSSLQARNTEAFF
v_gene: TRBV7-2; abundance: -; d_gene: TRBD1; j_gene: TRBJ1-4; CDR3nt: TGTGCCAGCAGTCAGGGACAGATACAACTGTTTTTT; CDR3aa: CASSQGQIQLFF
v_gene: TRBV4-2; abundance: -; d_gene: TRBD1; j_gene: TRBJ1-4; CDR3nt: TGTGCCAGCAGCCAAGGACAGGGGACTGAAAAACTGTTTTTT; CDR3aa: CASSQGQGTEKLFF
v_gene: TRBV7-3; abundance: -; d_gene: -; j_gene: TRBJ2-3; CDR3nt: TGTGCCAGCAGCTTAGGAACCACTAGGGTGGATACGCAGTATTTT; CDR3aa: CASSLGTTRVDTQYF
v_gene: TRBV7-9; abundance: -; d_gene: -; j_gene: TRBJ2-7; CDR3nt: TGTGCCAGCAGCTTATCGTCCTACGAGCAGTACTTC; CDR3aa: CASSLSSYEQYF
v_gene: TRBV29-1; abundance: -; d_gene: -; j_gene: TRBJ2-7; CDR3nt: TGCAGCGCCTGCAACGTCTACGAGCAGTACTTC; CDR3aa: CSACNVYEQYF
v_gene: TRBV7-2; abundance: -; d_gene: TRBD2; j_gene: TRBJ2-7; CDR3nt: TGTGCCAGCAGCTTAGCCGGGACTAGCGGGATAAGGTACTTC; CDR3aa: CASSLAGTSGIRYF
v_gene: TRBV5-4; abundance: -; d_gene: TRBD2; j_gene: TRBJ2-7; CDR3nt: TGTGCCAGCAGCTTGGCCCTACAGCGGGGAACCTACGAGCAGTACTTC; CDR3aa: CASSLALQRGTYEQYF
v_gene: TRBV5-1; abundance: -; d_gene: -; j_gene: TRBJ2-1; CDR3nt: TGCGCCAGCAGCTTGTGGGACCGAGACAATGAGCAGTTCTTC; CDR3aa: CASSLWDRDNEQFF
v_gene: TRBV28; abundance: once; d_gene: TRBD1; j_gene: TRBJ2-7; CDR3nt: TGTGCCAGCAGTTCCCTCTCCGGGCAGGGGGCGACCTACGAGCAGTACTTC; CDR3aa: CASSSLSGQGATYEQYF
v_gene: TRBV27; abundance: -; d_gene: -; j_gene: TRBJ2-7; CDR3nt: TGTGCCAGCAGTGCTCAGGGCATCTACGAGCAGTACTTC; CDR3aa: CASSAQGIYEQYF
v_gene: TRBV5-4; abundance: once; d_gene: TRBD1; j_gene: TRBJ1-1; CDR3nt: TGTGCCAGCAGCAGACAGGGGGCGGCCACTGAAGCTTTCTTT; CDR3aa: CASSRQGAATEAFF
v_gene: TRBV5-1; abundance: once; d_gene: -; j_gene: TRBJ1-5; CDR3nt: TGCGCCAGCAGCTTGGGGATCAATCAGCCCCAGCATTTT; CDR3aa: CASSLGINQPQHF
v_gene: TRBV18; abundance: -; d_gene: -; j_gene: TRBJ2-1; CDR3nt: TGTGCCAGCTCCAAAACCCGACTAGAATCTCGGGGATACAATGAGCAGTTCTTC; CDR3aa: CASSKTRLESRGYNEQFF
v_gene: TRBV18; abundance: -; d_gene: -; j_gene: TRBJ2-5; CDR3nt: TGTGCCAGCTCACCAGTTAACCAGGTAGAGACCCAGTACTTC; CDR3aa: CASSPVNQVETQYF
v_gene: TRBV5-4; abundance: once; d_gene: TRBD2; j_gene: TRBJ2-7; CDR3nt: TGTGCCAGCAGCTTGGGCGGGAGTCCATTCTACGAGCAGTACTTC; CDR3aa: CASSLGGSPFYEQYF
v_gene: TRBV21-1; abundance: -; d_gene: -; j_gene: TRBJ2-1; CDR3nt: TGTGCCAGCAGCAACTGGACTAGCACTGCCTACAATGAGCAGTTCTTC; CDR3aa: CASSNWTSTAYNEQFF
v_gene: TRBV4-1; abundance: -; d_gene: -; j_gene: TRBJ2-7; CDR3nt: TGCGCCAGCAGCCAAGAGATAAACGGTTTCTACGAGCAGTACTTC; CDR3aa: CASSQEINGFYEQYF
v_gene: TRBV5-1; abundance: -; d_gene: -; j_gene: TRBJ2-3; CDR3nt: TGCGCCAGCAGCTTCGACGGAGATACGCAGTATTTT; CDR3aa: CASSFDGDTQYF
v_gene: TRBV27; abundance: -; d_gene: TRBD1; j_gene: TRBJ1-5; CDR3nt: TGTGCCTCACAGGGGAATGGCAATCAGCCCCAGCATTTT; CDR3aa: CASQGNGNQPQHF
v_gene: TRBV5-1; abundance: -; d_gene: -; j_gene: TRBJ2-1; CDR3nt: TGCGCCAGCAGCCCTAGATGGGACCAGATTTACAATGAGCAGTTCTTC; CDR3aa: CASSPRWDQIYNEQFF
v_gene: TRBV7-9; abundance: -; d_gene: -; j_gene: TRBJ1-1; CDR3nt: TGTGCCAGCAGCTCTCAGGGACCGAACACTGAAGCTTTCTTT; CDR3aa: CASSSQGPNTEAFF